The T cell receptor beta chain under discussion was sequenced for a study of shared clonotypes between healthy human individuals. Study findings and constraints: It was the non-shared clonotypes that had lower generation probabilities than clonotypes shared by all four donors.

With respect to this clone: No antigen is known for it.

Germline assignment: CDR1 WSHSY and CDR2 SAAADI. V shed 2 bases and J shed 7 bases, with 9 bases lying between them. There are 13 residues in the CDR3. The table came from immunoSEQ multiplex PCR; TCRdb's copy has only in-frame clones and leaves some out. The repertoire holds some 2,000,000 clones, around 95% seen once, with over 0.1% in the top ten. The chain is built from TRBV10-2 and TRBJ1-5; unclear D gene. The receptor comes from a man younger than 35 in good health. The sample comprised naive CD4+ T cells sorted from blood. Subset noted: CD45RA+ positively selected. This chain's CDR3 is CASSEPGWQPQHF. CDR3 sequence (DNA): TGCGCCAGCAGTGAGCCAGGTTGGCAGCCCCAGCATTTT.